Below, 18 T cell receptor beta chains from the same sample are listed, as sequenced in a study of early T cells in non-severe SARS-CoV-2 infection. TCRdb itself ran the 5' RACE reads through MiXCR, one entry per CDR3 protein. The sample records 30,000 to 40,000 distinct CDR3 sequences, around 4.1% being singletons. What was sequenced was whole blood. The receptors were gathered from an adult who was a healthcare worker with PCR-confirmed SARS-CoV-2 infection or an uninfected control (not recorded which).

This clonotype was detected ten times or more. The gene calls are TRBV12-3 or TRBV12-4 and TRBJ1-2; D not certain. Trimming took 6 bases from V and 5 from J, leaving 13 bases between them. The length of the CDR3 is 13 residues. CDR3 region: CASRMEAFYGYTF. CDR3 DNA: TGTGCCAGCAGAATGGAGGCGTTTTATGGCTACACCTTC.

This clonotype showed up many times. The CDR3 loop reads CSAGRVYEQYF. The CDR3 DNA sequence: TGCAGTGCGGGGCGGGTCTACGAGCAGTACTTC. This chain joins TRBV20-1 and TRBJ2-7, with D perhaps given as TRBD1 or TRBD2 (5 bases each). The V end lost 6 bases, the J end lost 3 bases, and 9 bases lay between the germline ends. The germline V gene encodes CDR1 DFQATT and CDR2 SNEGSKA (reference sequence). The CDR3 has 11 residues.

This clonotype has ten or more counts. This chain connects TRBV7-9 to TRBJ1-2, with D possibly being TRBD1 (6 bases). The CDR3 is made up of 16 amino acids. Germline-derived CDR1 and CDR2 are SEHNR and FQNEAQ (reference sequence). V dropped 1 base and J dropped 4 bases, with 16 bases sitting between them. Here the CDR3 reads CASSLGRAGDIYGYTF. CDR3 DNA: TGTGCCAGCAGCTTAGGGAGGGCAGGGGACATCTATGGCTACACCTTC.

This clonotype was recorded many times. The chain combines TRBV6-5 with TRBJ1-2; D gene unclear. The CDR3 runs 15 residues. The ends were cut back, 2 bases at V and 5 bases at J, with 15 bases in the middle. Germline CDR1 MNHEY, CDR2 SVGAGI. CDR3 sequence (DNA): TGTGCCAGCAGTTACGACCTGGAGCAGCTGTATGGCTACACCTTC. Encoded protein: CASSYDLEQLYGYTF.

The chain joins TRBV4-3 to TRBJ2-1, with D perhaps being TRBD1 or TRBD2 (5 bases each). The V gene lost 9 bases and the J gene lost 5 bases, with 14 bases spanning the gap. Germline CDR1 and CDR2: LGHNA and YSLEER. The CDR3 is made up of 13 amino acids. In DNA, the CDR3 is TGCGCCAGTGCCCGGGACGGTAACAATGAGCAGTTCTTC. It is translated as CASARDGNNEQFF.

This clonotype has ten or more counts. The chain uses TRBV10-3 and TRBJ1-1; no reliable D call. From germline, CDR1 is ENHRY and CDR2 SYGVKD. V was pared by 10 bases and J by 1 base, with 7 bases between. The CDR3 is 11 residues long. The CDR3 DNA follows: TGTGCCAGTTCGGAGAACACTGAAGCTTTCTTT. Translated, it gives CASSENTEAFF.

The table lists this clonotype with many counts. The chain employs TRBV9 and TRBJ1-4; D not certain. Trimming stripped 3 bases from V and 0 bases from J, with 9 bases between. This CDR3 is 15 amino acids long. CDR1 SGDLS and CDR2 YYNGEE come from the germline V gene. CDR3 nucleotide sequence: TGTGCCAGCAGCGGCGGAGGTGCAACTAATGAAAAACTGTTTTTT. Translated: CASSGGGATNEKLFF.

There are many counts of this clonotype. The gene calls are TRBV12-3 or TRBV12-4 and TRBJ2-7; 12 bases fit TRBD2. The CDR3 has 14 amino acids. V was pared by 6 bases and J by 6 bases, with 6 bases of the junction left unmatched. The CDR3 sequence: CASRASGRAGEQYF. The CDR3, as DNA: TGTGCCAGCAGGGCTAGCGGGAGGGCGGGCGAGCAGTACTTC.

The chain carries TRBV12-3 or TRBV12-4 and TRBJ2-1; the match to TRBD2 covers 11 bases. CDR3 length equals 14 residues. The junction had 3 bases not matched to a gene; V was cut back by 5 bases and J by 6 bases. This CDR3 is CASSVLAGGNEQFF. The CDR3 bases are TGTGCCAGCAGTGTCCTAGCGGGAGGCAATGAGCAGTTCTTC.

The table lists this clonotype with many counts. The chain combines TRBV9 with TRBJ2-1; no clear D gene. Germline V gene data show CDR1 as SGDLS and CDR2 as YYNGEE. The V end was cut by 3 bases, the J end by 5 bases, with 18 bases between. The CDR3 length is 16 residues. This CDR3 is CASSASRDNPHNEQFF. DNA of the CDR3: TGTGCCAGCAGCGCCTCCCGTGACAACCCTCACAATGAGCAGTTCTTC.

In its sample, this clonotype was seen many times. The chain uses TRBV30 and TRBJ1-2, with D hard to call. Germline CDR1 reads GTSNPN; CDR2 reads SVGIG (reference sequence). This CDR3 has 14 residues. V shed 2 bases and J shed 4 bases, with 14 bases lying between them. DNA for the CDR3: TGTGCCTGGAGTTGGAACAACGCGGGCTATGGCTACACCTTC. It yields the protein CAWSWNNAGYGYTF.

This clonotype has a count of ten or more. The chain carries TRBV19 and TRBJ2-3; D is perhaps TRBD1 (7 bases). Per germline, CDR1 LNHDA and CDR2 SQIVND (reference sequence). This CDR3 is 14 amino acids long. Trimming shortened V by 8 bases and J by 3 bases, and 15 bases separated the two germline ends. The CDR3 protein is CASGGDSQTDTQYF. DNA for the CDR3: TGTGCCAGTGGAGGGGACAGTCAGACAGATACGCAGTATTTT.

This clonotype was counted ten times or more. The genes are TRBV7-9 and TRBJ2-1; 9 bases agree with TRBD2. Looked up from germline, CDR1 is SEHNR and CDR2 is FQNEAQ (reference sequence). The CDR3 totals 16 residues. After removal of 4 bases from V and 12 bases from J, the junction contained 16 bases not matched to a gene. Here the CDR3 DNA reads TGTGCCAGCAGCTCCTCCCAGCGGGGGGCGTTGGTGGGGCAGTTCTTC. Its protein is CASSSSQRGALVGQFF.

The chain couples TRBV12-3 or TRBV12-4 to TRBJ2-6; the D is unclear. The V gene lost 4 bases and the J gene lost 0 bases, with 4 bases spanning the gap. The CDR3 runs to 14 residues. CDR3 loop: CASSSSSGANVLTF. The CDR3 DNA is TGTGCCAGCAGTTCCAGCTCTGGGGCCAACGTCCTGACTTTC.

This clonotype was observed at least ten times. The rearrangement uses TRBV19 and TRBJ2-6; D not certain. The CDR3 has 15 residues. Germline V gives CDR1 LNHDA, CDR2 SQIVND (reference sequence). Trimming took 2 bases from V and 0 from J, leaving 5 bases between them. The CDR3 is CASSIWGSGANVLTF. The CDR3 nucleotides read TGTGCCAGTAGTATATGGGGCTCTGGGGCCAACGTCCTGACTTTC.

The chain links TRBV4-1 to TRBJ2-7; weak D call: TRBD1 (6 bases). CDR1 is MGHRA, CDR2 YSYEKL, per germline. V was clipped by 0 bases and J by 3 bases, with 12 bases between them. This CDR3 region has 15 residues. Here the CDR3 DNA reads TGCGCCAGCAGCCAAGAAAGGACAGTTGACTACGAGCAGTACTTC. As protein: CASSQERTVDYEQYF.

This clonotype was observed many times. The chain couples TRBV12-3 or TRBV12-4 to TRBJ1-1; weak D call: TRBD1 (5 bases). The CDR3 consists of 14 residues. Trimming cost V 1 base and J 5 bases, with 11 bases left between them. The CDR3, as DNA: TGTGCCAGCAGTTTAGGCTCAGGGAGGACTGAAGCTTTCTTT. As protein: CASSLGSGRTEAFF.

In its sample, this clonotype was seen a few times. This chain joins TRBV28 and TRBJ2-7; 7 nucleotides line up with TRBD1. CDR1 and CDR2 (germline): MDHEN, SYDVKM. V gave up 6 bases and J gave up 4 bases; unmatched junction bases: 9. The CDR3 covers 14 residues. CDR3 nucleotides: TGTGCCAGCAGCTACAGGGGTACACTTTACGAGCAGTACTTC. This sequence encodes CASSYRGTLYEQYF.